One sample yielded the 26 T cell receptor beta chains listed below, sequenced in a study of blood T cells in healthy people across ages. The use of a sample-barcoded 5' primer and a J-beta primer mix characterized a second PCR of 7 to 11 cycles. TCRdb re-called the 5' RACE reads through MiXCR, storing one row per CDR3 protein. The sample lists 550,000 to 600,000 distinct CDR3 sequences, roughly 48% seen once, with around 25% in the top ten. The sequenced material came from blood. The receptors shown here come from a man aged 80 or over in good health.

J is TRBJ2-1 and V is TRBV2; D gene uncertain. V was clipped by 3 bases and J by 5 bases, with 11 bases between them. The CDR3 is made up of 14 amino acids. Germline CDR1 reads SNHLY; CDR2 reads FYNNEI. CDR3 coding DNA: TGTGCCAGCAGTGAGATTTTGGGCCACAATGAGCAGTTCTTC. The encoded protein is CASSEILGHNEQFF.

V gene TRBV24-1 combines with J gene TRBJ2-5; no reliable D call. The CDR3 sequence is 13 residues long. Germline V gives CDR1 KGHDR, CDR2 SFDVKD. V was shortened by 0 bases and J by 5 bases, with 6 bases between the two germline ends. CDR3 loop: CATSDLSLETQYF. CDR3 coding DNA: TGTGCCACCAGTGATTTGAGCTTGGAGACCCAGTACTTC.

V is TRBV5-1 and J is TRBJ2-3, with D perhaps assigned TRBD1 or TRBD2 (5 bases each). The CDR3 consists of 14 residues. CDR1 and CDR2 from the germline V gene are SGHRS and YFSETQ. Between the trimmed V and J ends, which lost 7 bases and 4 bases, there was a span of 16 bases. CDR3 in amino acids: CASGTGTASDTQYF. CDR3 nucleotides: TGCGCCAGCGGGACCGGGACCGCCTCAGATACGCAGTATTTT.

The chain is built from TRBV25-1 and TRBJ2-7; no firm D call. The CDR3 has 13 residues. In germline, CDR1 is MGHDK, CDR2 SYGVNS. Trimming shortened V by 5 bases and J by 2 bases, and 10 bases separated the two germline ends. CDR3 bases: TGTGCCAGCAGTTGGCAGACGACCTACGAGCAGTACTTC. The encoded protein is CASSWQTTYEQYF.

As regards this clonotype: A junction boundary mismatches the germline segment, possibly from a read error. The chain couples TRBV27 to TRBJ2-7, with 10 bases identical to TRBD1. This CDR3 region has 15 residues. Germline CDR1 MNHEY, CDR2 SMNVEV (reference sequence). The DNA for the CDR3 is TGTGCCAGCAGTCTGGGACAGGGGAGCTCCTACGAGCGGTACTTC. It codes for CASSLGQGSSYERYF.

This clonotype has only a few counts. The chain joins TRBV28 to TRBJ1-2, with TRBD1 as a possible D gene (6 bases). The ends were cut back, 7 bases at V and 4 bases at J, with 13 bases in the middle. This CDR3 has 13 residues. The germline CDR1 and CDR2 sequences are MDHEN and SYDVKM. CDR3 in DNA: TGTGCCAGCACGACAGGAGGGATCTATGGCTACACCTTC. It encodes CASTTGGIYGYTF.

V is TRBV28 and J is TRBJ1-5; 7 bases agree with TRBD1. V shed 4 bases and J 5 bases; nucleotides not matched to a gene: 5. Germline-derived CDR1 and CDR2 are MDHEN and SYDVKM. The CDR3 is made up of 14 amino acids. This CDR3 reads CASSSGGSHQPQHF. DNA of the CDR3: TGTGCCAGCAGTTCAGGGGGTTCCCATCAGCCCCAGCATTTT.

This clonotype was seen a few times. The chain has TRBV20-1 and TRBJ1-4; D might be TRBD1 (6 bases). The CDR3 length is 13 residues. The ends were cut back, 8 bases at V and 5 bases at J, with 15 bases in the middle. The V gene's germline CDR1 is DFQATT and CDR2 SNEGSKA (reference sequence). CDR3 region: CSPRRDTNEKLFF. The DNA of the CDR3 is TGCAGTCCCAGAAGGGACACGAATGAAAAACTGTTTTTT.

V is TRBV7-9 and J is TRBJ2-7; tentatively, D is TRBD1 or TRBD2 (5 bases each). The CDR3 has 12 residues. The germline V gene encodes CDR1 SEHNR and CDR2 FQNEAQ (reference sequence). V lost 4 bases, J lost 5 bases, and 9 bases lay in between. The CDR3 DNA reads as TGTGCCAGCAGCTCCCCGGGGCACGAGCAGTACTTC. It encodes CASSSPGHEQYF.

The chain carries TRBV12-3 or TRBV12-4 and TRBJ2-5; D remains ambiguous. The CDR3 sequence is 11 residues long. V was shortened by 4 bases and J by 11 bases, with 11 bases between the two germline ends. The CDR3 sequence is CASSSSVWQYF. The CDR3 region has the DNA TGTGCCAGCAGTTCCTCGGTTTGGCAGTACTTC.

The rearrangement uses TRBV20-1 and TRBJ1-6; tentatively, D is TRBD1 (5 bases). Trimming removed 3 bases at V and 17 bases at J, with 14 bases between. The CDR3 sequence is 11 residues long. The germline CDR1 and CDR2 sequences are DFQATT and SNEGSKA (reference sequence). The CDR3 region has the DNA TGCAGTGCTAGCTCAGGGAATTATTTCCACTTT. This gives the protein CSASSGNYFHF.

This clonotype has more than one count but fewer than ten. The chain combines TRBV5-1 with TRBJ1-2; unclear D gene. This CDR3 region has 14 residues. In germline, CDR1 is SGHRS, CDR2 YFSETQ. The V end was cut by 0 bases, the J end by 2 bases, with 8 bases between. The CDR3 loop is CASSLVGQNYGYTF. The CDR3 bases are TGCGCCAGCAGCTTGGTCGGGCAAAACTATGGCTACACCTTC.

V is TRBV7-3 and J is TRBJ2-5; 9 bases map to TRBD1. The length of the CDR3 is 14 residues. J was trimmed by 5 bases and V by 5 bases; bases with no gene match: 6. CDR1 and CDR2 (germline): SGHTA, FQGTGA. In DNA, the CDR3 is TGTGCCAGCAGCCCCGGGACAGGGTTTGAGACCCAGTACTTC. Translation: CASSPGTGFETQYF.

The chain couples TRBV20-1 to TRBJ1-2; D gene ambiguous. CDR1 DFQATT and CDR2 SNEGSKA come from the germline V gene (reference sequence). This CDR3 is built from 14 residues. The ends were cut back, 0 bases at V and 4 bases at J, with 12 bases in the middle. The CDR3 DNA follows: TGCAGTGCTAGAGATCCGGTTCTGGCCTATGGCTACACCTTC. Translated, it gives CSARDPVLAYGYTF.

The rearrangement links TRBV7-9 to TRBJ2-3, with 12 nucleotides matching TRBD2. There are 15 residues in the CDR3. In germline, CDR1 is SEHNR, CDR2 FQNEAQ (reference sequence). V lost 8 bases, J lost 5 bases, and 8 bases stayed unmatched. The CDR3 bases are TGTGCCAGCGGGGCCGGGACTAGCGGGTTAGATACGCAGTATTTT. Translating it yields CASGAGTSGLDTQYF. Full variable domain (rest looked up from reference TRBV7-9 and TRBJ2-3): DTGVSQNPRHKITKRGQNVTFRCDPISEHNRLYWYRQTLGQGPEFLTYFQNEAQLEKSRLLSDRFSAERPKGSFSTLEIQRTEQGDSAMYLCASGAGTSGLDTQYFGPGTRLTVL.

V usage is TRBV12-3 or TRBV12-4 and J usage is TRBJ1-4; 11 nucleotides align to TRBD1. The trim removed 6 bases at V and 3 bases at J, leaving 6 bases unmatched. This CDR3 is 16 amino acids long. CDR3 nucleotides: TGTGCCAGCAGCACCGGGACAGGGGGGGCTAATGAAAAACTGTTTTTT. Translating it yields CASSTGTGGANEKLFF.

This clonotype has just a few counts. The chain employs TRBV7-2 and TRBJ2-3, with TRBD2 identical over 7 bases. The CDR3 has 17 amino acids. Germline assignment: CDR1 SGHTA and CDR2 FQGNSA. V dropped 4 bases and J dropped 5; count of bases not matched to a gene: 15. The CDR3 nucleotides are TGTGCCAGCAGCTCCCGGGGGGAGCGGCTCATCATAGATACGCAGTATTTT. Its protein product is CASSSRGERLIIDTQYF.

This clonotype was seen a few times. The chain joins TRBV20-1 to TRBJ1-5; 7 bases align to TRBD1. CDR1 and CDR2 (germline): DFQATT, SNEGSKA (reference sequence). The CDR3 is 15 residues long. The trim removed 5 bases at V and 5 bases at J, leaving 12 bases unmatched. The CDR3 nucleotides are TGCAGTGCTCTACTCCCCACGCAGGGGGATCAGCCCCAGCATTTT. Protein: CSALLPTQGDQPQHF.

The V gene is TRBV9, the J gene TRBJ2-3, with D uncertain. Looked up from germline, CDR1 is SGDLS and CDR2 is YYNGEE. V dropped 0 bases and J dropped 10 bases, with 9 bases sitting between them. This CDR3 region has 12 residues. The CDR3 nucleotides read TGTGCCAGCAGCGTAGATGGTATTGCGCAGTATTTT. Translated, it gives CASSVDGIAQYF.

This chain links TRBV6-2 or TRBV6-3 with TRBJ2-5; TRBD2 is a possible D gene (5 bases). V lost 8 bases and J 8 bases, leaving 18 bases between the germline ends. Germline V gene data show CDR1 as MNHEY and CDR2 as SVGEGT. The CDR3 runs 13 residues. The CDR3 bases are TGTGCCAGCGGTCGACGCGGCCGGGAAACCCAGTACTTC. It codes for CASGRRGRETQYF.

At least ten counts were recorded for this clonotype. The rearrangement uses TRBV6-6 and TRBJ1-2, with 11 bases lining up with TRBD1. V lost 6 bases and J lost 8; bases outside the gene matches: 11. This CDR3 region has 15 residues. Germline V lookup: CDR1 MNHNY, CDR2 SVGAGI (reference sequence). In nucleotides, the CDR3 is TGTGCCAGCAGCTCGATGGGACAGGGGGGTTTAGGCTACACCTTC. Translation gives CASSSMGQGGLGYTF.

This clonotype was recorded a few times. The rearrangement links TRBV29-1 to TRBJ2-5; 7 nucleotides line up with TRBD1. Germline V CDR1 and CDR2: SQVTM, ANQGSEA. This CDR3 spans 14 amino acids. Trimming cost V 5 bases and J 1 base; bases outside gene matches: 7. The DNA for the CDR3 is TGCAGCGTTTTCAAAAGGGACAGCCAAGAGACCCAGTACTTC. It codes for CSVFKRDSQETQYF.

The CDR3 coding sequence is TGTGCCAGCAGTCCCAACAGGGGACGAGCTACCTACGAGCAGTACTTC. This codes for CASSPNRGRATYEQYF. The rearrangement joins TRBV27 to TRBJ2-7, with 7 bases fitting TRBD1. This CDR3 comprises 16 residues. V shed 5 bases and J 2 bases; nucleotides not matched to a gene: 12. In germline, CDR1 is MNHEY, CDR2 SMNVEV (reference sequence).

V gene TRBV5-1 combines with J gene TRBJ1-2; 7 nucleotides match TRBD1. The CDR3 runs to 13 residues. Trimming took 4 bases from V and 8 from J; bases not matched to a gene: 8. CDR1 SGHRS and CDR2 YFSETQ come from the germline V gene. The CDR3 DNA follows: TGCGCCAGCAGCCCGGGGACAGACGGCGGCTACACCTTC. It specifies CASSPGTDGGYTF.

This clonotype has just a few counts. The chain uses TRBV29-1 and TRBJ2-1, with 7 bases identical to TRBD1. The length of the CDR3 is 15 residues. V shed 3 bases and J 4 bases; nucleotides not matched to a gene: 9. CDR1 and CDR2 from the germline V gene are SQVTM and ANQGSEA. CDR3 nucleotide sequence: TGCAGCGTTGAGACGAGGGGGCAAGGGTACAATGAGCAGTTCTTC. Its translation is CSVETRGQGYNEQFF.

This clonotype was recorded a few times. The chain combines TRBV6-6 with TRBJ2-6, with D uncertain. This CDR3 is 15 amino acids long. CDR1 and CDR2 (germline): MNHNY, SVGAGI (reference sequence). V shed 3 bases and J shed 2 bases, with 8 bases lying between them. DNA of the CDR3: TGTGCCAGCAGTTATCCCCAGGCTGGGGCCAACGTCCTGACTTTC. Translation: CASSYPQAGANVLTF.